What follows describes a single TCR beta chain. The sample originates from a study of Ad26.COV2.S vaccination and SARS-CoV-2 variants. Indicated treatment: 19 received Ad26.COV2.S at low or high dose, single or two shots; roughly five received placebo; per-sample allocation not given. Samples came from day 63 after the first vaccine or placebo injection. A Boston donor was an adult aged 18-55 years. The repertoire was sequenced with immunoSEQ multiplex PCR; TCRdb's copy has only in-frame clones and lacks some. The data contain 300,000 to 500,000 clones, roughly nine tenths of them singletons. This sequence originates from a person aged 18-65 years who received the Ad26.COV2.S COVID-19 vaccine or a placebo. Sequences were derived from peripheral blood, sampled in a trial of Ad26.COV2.S vaccine versus placebo.

CDR3 loop: CASSQGDSSGNTIYF. The CDR3 region has the DNA TGCGCCAGCAGCCAAGGGGACAGCTCTGGAAACACCATATATTTT. V and J are TRBV4-3 and TRBJ1-3; 7 bases are shared with TRBD1. V shed 1 base, J shed 0 bases, and the junction held 0 bases outside the gene matches. This CDR3 contains 15 residues. Germline V gives CDR1 LGHNA, CDR2 YSLEER.